This T cell receptor (beta chain) was sequenced for a study of blood T cell repertoires in COVID-19. Only in-frame clones appear in the TCRdb table, and some are missing; sequencing was by immunoSEQ multiplex PCR. The sample consists of approximately 31,000 clones, about 88% of them appearing once. This clone was found once. This CDR3 region has 13 residues. Per the germline V gene, CDR1 is MNHEY and CDR2 is SVGAGI. V lost 3 bases and J lost 5, with 10 bases in between. The receptor was isolated from a man older than 75 with acute or convalescent COVID-19. The chain has TRBV6-5 and TRBJ1-2; D is unclear. Material: peripheral blood. The CDR3, as DNA: TGTGCCAGCAGTTATGGGCAGTATTATGGCTACACCTTC. This sequence encodes CASSYGQYYGYTF.